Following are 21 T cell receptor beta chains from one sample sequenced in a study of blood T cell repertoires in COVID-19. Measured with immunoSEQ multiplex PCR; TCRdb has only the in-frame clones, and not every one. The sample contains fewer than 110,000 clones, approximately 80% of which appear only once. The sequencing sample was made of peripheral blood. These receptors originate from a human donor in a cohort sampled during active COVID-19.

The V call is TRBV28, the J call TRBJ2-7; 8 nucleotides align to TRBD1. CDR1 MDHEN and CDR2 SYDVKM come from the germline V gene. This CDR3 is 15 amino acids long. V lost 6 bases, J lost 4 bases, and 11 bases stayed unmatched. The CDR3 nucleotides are TGTGCCAGCAGCCCCCCCTTTGGACAGGGATACGAGCAGTACTTC. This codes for CASSPPFGQGYEQYF.

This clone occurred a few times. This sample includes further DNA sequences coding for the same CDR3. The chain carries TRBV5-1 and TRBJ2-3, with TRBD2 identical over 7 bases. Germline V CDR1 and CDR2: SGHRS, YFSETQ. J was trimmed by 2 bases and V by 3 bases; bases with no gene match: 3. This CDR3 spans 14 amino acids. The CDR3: CASSSGTNTDTQYF. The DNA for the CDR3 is TGCGCCAGCAGCTCCGGGACTAACACAGATACGCAGTATTTT.

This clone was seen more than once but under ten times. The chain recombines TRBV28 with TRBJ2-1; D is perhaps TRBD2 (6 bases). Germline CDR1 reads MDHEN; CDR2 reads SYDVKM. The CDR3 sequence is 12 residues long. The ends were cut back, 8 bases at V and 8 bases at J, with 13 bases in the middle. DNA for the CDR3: TGTGCCAGCCAAGGCGGGGATGATGAGCAGTTCTTC. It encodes CASQGGDDEQFF.

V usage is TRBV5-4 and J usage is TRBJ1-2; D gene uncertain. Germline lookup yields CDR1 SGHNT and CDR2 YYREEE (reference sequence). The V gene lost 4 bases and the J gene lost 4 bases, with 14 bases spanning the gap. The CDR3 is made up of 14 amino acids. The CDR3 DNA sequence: TGTGCCAGCAGCCTAACCGGGGAAATCTATGGCTACACCTTC. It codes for CASSLTGEIYGYTF.

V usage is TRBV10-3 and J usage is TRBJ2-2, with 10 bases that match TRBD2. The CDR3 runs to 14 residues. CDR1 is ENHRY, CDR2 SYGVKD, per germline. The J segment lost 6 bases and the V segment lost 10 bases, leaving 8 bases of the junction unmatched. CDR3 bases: TGTGCCACCCAACTAGCGGGGCGGGCCGGGGAGCTGTTTTTT. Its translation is CATQLAGRAGELFF.

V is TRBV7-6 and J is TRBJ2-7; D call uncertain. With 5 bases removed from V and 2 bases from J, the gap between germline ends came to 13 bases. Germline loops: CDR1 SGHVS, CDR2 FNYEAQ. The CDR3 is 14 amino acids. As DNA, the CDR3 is TGTGCCAGCAGCCCCGACAAGGCGACCTACGAGCAGTACTTC. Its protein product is CASSPDKATYEQYF.

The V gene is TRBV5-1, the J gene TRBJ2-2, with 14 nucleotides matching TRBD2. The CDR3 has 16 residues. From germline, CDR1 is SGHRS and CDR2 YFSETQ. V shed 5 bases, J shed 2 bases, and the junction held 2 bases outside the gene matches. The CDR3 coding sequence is TGCGCCAGCAGGACTAGCGGGGGGGCAAACACCGGGGAGCTGTTTTTT. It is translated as CASRTSGGANTGELFF. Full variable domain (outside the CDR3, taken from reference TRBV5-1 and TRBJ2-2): KAGVTQTPRYLIKTRGQQVTLSCSPISGHRSVSWYQQTPGQGLQFLFEYFSETQRNKGNFPGRFSGRQFSNSRSEMNVSTLELGDSALYLCASRTSGGANTGELFFGEGSRLTVL.

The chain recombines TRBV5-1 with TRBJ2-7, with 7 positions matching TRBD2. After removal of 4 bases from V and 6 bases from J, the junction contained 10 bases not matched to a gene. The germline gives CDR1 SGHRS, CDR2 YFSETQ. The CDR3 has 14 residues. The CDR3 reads CASSLTSSIPEQYF. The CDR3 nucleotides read TGCGCCAGCAGCCTGACTAGCAGTATCCCCGAGCAGTACTTC.

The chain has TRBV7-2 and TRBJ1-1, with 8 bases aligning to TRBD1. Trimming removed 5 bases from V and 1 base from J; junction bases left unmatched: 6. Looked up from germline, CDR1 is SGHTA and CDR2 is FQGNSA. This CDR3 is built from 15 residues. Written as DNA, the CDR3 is TGTGCCAGCAGCCCGTCCGGGACAGGGAACACTGAAGCTTTCTTT. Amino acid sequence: CASSPSGTGNTEAFF. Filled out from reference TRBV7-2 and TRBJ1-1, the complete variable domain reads GAGVSQSPSNKVTEKGKDVELRCDPISGHTALYWYRQSLGQGLEFLIYFQGNSAPDKSGLPSDRFSAERTGGSVSTLTIQRTQQEDSAVYLCASSPSGTGNTEAFFGQGTRLTVV.

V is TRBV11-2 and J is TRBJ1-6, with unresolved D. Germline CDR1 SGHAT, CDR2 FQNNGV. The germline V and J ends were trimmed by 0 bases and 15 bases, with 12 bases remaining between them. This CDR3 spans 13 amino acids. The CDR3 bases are TGTGCCAGCAGCTTAGAAGCGAGAAGGAGCCTCCACTTT. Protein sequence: CASSLEARRSLHF.

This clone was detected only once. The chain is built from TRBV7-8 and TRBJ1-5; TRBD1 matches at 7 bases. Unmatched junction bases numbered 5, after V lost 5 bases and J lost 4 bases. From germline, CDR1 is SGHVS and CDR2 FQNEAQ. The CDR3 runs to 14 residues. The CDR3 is CASSEIRGNQPQHF. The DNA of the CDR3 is TGTGCCAGCAGCGAAATCAGGGGGAATCAGCCCCAGCATTTT.

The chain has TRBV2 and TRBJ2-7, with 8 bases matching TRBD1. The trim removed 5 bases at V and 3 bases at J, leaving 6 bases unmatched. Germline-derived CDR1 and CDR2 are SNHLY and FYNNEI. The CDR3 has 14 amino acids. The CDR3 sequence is CASSRQGPFYEQYF. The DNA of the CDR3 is TGTGCCAGCAGTCGACAGGGGCCCTTCTACGAGCAGTACTTC.

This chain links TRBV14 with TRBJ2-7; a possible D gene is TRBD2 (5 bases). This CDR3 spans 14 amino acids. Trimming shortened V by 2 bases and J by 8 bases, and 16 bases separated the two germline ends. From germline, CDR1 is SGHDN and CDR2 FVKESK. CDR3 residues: CASSQNGVGSQQYF. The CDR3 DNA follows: TGTGCCAGCAGCCAAAACGGGGTAGGCAGCCAGCAGTACTTC. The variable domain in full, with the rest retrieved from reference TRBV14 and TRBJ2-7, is EAGVTQFPSHSVIEKGQTVTLRCDPISGHDNLYWYRRVMGKEIKFLLHFVKESKQDESGMPNNRFLAERTGGTYSTLKVQPAELEDSGVYFCASSQNGVGSQQYFGPGTRLTVT.

CDR3: CASSLTGVYNEKLFF. The CDR3 coding sequence is TGCGCCAGCAGCCTGACGGGGGTTTACAATGAAAAACTGTTTTTT. The chain employs TRBV5-1 and TRBJ1-4; perhaps TRBD1 as D (5 bases). CDR1 is SGHRS, CDR2 YFSETQ, per germline. Trimming cost V 4 bases and J 5 bases, with 15 bases left between them. This CDR3 has 15 residues.

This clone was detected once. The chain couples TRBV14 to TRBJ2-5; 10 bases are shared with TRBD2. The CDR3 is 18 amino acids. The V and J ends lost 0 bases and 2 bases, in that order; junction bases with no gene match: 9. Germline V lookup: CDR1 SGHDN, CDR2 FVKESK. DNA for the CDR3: TGTGCCAGCAGCCAAGATCTTGAACTAGCGGGGTGGCAAGAGACCCAGTACTTC. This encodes CASSQDLELAGWQETQYF.

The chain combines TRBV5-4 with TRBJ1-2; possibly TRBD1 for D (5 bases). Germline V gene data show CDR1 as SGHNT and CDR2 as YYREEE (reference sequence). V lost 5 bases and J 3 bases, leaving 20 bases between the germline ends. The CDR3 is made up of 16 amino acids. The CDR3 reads CASRAARDGGYYGYTF. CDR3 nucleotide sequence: TGTGCCAGCAGGGCCGCACGAGACGGGGGTTACTATGGCTACACCTTC. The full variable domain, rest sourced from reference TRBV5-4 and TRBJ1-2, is ETGVTQSPTHLIKTRGQQVTLRCSSQSGHNTVSWYQQALGQGPQFIFQYYREEENGRGNFPPRFSGLQFPNYSSELNVNALELDDSALYLCASRAARDGGYYGYTFGSGTRLTVV.

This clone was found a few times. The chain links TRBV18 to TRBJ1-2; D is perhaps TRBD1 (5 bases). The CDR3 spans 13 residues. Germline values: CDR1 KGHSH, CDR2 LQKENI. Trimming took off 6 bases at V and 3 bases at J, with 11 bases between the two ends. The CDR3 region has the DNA TGTGCCAGCTCGCCTCAGGGTGACTATGGCTACACCTTC. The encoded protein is CASSPQGDYGYTF.

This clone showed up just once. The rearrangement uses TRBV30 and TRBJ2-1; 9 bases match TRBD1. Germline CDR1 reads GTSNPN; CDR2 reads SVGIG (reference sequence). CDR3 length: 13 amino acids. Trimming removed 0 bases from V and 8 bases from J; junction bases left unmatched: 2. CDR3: CAWSVRQGDEQFF. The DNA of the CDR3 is TGTGCCTGGAGTGTAAGACAGGGGGATGAGCAGTTCTTC.

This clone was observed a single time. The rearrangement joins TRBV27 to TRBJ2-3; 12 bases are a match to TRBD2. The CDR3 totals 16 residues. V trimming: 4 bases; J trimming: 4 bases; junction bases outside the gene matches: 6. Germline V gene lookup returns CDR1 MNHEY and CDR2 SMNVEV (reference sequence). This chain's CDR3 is CASSSKLAGGADTQYF. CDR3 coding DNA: TGTGCCAGCAGTTCCAAACTAGCGGGGGGCGCAGATACGCAGTATTTT.

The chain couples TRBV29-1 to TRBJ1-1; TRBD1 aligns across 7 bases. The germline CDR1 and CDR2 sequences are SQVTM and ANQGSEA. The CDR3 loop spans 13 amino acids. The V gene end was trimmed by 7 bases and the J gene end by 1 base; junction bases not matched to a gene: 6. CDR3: CSASGQQNTEAFF. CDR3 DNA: TGCAGCGCCTCGGGACAGCAGAACACTGAAGCTTTCTTT.

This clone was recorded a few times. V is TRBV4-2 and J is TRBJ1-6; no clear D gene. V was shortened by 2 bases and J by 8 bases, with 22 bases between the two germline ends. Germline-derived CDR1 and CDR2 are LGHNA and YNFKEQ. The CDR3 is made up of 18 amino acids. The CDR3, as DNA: TGTGCCAGCAGCCAACTTGGGGTGGGAGGGCGCGATTATTCACCCCTCCACTTT. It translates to CASSQLGVGGRDYSPLHF.